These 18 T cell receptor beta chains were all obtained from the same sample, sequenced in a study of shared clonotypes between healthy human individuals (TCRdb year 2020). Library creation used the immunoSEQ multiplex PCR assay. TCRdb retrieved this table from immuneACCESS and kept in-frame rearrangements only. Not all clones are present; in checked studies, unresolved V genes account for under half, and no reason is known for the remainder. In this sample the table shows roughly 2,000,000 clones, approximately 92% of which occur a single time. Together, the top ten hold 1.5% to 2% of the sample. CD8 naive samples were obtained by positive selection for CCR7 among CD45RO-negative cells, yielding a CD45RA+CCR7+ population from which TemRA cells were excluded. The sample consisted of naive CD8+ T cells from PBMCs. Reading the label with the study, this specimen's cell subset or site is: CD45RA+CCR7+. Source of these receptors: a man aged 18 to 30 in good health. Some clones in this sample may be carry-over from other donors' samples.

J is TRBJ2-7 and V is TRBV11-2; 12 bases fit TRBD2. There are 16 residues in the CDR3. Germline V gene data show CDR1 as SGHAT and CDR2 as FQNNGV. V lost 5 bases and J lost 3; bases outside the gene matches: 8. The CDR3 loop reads CASSLTTSGGNYEQYF. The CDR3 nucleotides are TGTGCCAGCAGCCTTACGACTAGCGGGGGTAACTACGAGCAGTACTTC.

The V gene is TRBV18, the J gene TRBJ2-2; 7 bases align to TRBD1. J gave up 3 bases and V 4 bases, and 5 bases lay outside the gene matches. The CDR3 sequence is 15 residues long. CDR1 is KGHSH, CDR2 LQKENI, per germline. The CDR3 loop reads CASSLDRVDTGELFF. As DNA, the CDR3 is TGTGCCAGCTCACTAGACAGGGTGGACACCGGGGAGCTGTTTTTT.

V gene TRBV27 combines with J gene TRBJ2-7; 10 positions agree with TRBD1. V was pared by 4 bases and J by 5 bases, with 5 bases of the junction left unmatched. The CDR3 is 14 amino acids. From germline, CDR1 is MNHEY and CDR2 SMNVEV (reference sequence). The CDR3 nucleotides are TGTGCCAGCAGTTATCTTGGGACAGGGGACGAGCAGTACTTC. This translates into CASSYLGTGDEQYF.

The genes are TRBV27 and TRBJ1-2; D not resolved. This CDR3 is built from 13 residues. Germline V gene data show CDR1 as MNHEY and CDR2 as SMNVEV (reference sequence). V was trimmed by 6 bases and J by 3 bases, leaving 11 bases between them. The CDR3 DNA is TGTGCCAGCAGCTTCGGAGCATACTATGGCTACACCTTC. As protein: CASSFGAYYGYTF.

DNA for the CDR3: TGTGCCAGCAGCCGGGGGACAGGGCGGTCGTACACCTTC. Its translation is CASSRGTGRSYTF. The gene calls are TRBV5-6 and TRBJ1-2; 9 bases align to TRBD1. This CDR3 contains 13 residues. Germline CDR1 reads SGHDT; CDR2 reads YYEEEE. Unmatched junction bases numbered 9, after V lost 4 bases and J lost 11 bases.

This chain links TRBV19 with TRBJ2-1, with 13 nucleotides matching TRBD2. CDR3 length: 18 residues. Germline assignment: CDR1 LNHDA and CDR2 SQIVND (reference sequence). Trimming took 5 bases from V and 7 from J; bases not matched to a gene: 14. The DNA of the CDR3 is TGTGCCAGTAGTTCCCCGGGACTAGCGGGATTCAGTTTGAATGAGCAGTTCTTC. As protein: CASSSPGLAGFSLNEQFF.

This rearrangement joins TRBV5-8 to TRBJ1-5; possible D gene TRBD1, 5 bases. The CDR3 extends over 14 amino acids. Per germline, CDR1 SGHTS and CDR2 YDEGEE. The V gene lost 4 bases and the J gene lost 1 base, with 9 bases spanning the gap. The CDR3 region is CASSHDSSNQPQHF. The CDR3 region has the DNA TGTGCCAGCAGCCACGACAGCAGCAATCAGCCCCAGCATTTT.

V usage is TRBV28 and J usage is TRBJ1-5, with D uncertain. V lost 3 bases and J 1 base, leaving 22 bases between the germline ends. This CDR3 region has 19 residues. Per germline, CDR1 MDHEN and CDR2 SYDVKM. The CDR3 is CASSLAEPQDLGSNQPQHF. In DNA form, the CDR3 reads TGTGCCAGCAGTTTGGCGGAACCTCAGGACCTTGGGAGCAATCAGCCCCAGCATTTT. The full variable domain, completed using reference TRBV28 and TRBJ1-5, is DVKVTQSSRYLVKRTGEKVFLECVQDMDHENMFWYRQDPGLGLRLIYFSYDVKMKEKGDIPEGYSVSREKKERFSLILESASTNQTSMYLCASSLAEPQDLGSNQPQHFGDGTRLSIL.

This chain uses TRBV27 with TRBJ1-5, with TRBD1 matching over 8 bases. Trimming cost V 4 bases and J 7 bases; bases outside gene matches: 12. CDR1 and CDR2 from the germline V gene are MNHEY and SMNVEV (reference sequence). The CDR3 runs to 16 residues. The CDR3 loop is CASSSDRVWGRQPQHF. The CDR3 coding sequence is TGTGCCAGCAGTTCGGACAGGGTGTGGGGCCGGCAGCCCCAGCATTTT.

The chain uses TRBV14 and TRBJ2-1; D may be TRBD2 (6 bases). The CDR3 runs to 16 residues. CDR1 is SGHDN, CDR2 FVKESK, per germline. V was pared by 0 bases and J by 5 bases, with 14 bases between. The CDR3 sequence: CASSQDGEGGNNEQFF. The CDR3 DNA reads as TGTGCCAGCAGCCAAGATGGTGAGGGAGGAAACAATGAGCAGTTCTTC.

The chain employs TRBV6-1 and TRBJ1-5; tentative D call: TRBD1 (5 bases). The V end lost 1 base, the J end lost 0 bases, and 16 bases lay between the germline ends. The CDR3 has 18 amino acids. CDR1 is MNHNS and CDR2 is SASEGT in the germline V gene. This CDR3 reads CASSEDRAGGYSNQPQHF. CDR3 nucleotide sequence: TGTGCCAGCAGTGAAGATCGGGCGGGGGGATATAGCAATCAGCCCCAGCATTTT.

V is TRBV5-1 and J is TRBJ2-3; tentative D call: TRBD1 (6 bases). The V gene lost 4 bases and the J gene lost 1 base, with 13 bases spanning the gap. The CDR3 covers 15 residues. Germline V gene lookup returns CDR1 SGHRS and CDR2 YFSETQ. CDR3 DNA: TGCGCCAGCAGCCCGGAAGGGGGAGGCACAGATACGCAGTATTTT. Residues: CASSPEGGGTDTQYF.

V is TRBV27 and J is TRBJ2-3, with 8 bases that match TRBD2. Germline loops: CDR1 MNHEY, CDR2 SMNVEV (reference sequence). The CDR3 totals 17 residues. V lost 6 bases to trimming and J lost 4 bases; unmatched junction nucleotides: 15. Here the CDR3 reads CASSLLKPGGVADTQYF. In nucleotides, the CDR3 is TGTGCCAGCAGCCTTCTCAAGCCGGGAGGGGTCGCAGATACGCAGTATTTT.

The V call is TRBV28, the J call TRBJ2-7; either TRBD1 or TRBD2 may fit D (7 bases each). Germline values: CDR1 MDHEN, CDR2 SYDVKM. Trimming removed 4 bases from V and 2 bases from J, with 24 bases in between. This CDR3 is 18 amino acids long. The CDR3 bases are TGTGCCAGCAGTTGTAACCCTAAGACAGGGAGGGGTGCCTACGAGCAGTACTTC. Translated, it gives CASSCNPKTGRGAYEQYF.

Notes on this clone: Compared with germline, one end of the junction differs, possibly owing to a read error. CDR3 sequence: CASSHLEGRAVVF. CDR3 DNA: TGTGCCAGCAGCCACCTCGAGGGGAGGGCTGTTGTCTTC. The chain combines TRBV6-6 with TRBJ2-4, with 7 positions matching TRBD2. Germline CDR1 MNHNY, CDR2 SVGAGI (reference sequence). CDR3 length: 13 residues.

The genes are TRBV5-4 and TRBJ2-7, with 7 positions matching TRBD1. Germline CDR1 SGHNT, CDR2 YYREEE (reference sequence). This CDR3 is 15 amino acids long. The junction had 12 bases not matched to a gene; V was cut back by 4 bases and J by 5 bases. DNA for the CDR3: TGTGCCAGCAGCCCTCACAGGGGATCTCCCCACGAGCAGTACTTC. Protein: CASSPHRGSPHEQYF.

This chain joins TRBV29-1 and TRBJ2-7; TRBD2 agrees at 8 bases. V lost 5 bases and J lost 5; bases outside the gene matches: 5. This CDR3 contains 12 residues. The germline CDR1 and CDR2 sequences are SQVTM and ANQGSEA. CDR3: CSVLNSGDEQYF. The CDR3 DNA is TGCAGCGTTTTGAATAGCGGGGACGAGCAGTACTTC.

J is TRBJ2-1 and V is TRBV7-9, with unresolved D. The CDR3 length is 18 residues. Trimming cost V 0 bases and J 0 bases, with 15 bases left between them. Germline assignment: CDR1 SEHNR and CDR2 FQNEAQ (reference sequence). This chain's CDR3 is CASSLAALIPSSYNEQFF. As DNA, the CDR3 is TGTGCCAGCAGCTTAGCGGCCTTGATACCTAGCTCCTACAATGAGCAGTTCTTC.